The source of this T cell receptor beta chain is a study of blood T cells in healthy people across ages. Each of the donors had around 10 milliliters of peripheral blood drawn into EDTA-treated Vacutainer tubes. The germline CDR1 and CDR2 sequences are DFQATT and SNEGSKA (reference sequence). This CDR3 spans 18 amino acids. V lost 0 bases to trimming and J lost 5 bases; unmatched junction nucleotides: 13. A J-beta primer mix and a sample-barcoded 5' primer were used in a second PCR of about 6 to 12 cycles. TCRdb processed the 5' RACE reads anew with MiXCR; each CDR3 protein has one entry. Found here are about 760,000 distinct CDR3 sequences, approximately 25% of them singletons; the top ten hold more than 8.5%. These data also formed part of another study, on T cells of mothers and their children. That report notes: Several children and their three healthy Caucasian mothers were the donors. Per child, some 3 million TCR beta CDR3 reads were obtained, against over 8.5 million per mother. In related and unrelated pairs alike, thymic selection shapes TCR recombination output, with inherited differences minor.

The gene calls are TRBV20-1 and TRBJ2-5, with 12 bases fitting TRBD2. Sequenced sample: blood. This clonotype originated in a boy between 10 and 17 years old in good health. The CDR3 here is CSARDLTSGSHRVETQYF. CDR3 DNA: TGCAGTGCTAGAGATTTGACTAGCGGGAGCCACCGGGTGGAGACCCAGTACTTC.